This T cell receptor beta chain is drawn from a study of blood T cell repertoires in COVID-19 (dated by TCRdb to the early 2020s). For the study in its entirety: Samples from collaborators originated in the United States, Italy and Spain and spanned both the acute and convalescent phases of COVID-19. The prospective study material was composed of cDNA or gDNA derived from T cells, B-cell-depleted T cells, or PBMCs. Subjects who had been exposed to COVID-19, were actively infected with it, or had recovered from it provided the deeply sampled blood TCRbeta repertoires that made up the dataset. The repertoires were made available in a free public database intended to serve as a resource for research on the immune response to SARS-CoV-2. The samples were drawn from two sources: the first 160 participants of the ongoing ImmuneRACE study, and some 1,300 subjects contributed by 6 global collaborators. Sample metadata almost always included a de-identified subject ID, COVID-19 status, age in years and sex. Where available, HLA class I and class II types were obtained from metadata supplied by the sample provider rather than from assay-based typing.

TCRbeta CDR3 regions were amplified from genomic DNA by means of the immunoSEQ Assay, a bias-controlled multiplex PCR. The published analysis was carried out like this. The number of nucleated cells in each sample was estimated from the amplification of reference gene primers within the assay. To quantify the absolute abundance of each unique TCRbeta CDR3 rearrangement, sequence reads were collapsed and filtered. For each sample, productive Simpson clonality was calculated by taking the square root of Simpson's diversity index across productive rearrangements. TCRdb obtained this table from immuneACCESS and retained in-frame rearrangements with V and J assigned. These tables miss some clones; where compared with another copy, unresolved V genes account for less than half of the shortfall, and the remainder is unexplained. Clonal size and the V and J genes are those of that table, whereas D and trimming came from the DNA. Recorded for this sample are about 25,000 clones; approximately 88% of them occurred a single time. Together, the top ten hold more than 4% of the sample.

V and J lose 5 bases and 2 bases, and a span of 14 bases separates them. Inclusive of the bounding cysteine and phenylalanine, the CDR3 is 15 residues long. Only the CDR3 DNA is retained, 45 bases long and in frame from the first base. Based on the germline V gene, the CDR1 and CDR2 sequences are ENHRY and SYGVKD. Concerning this clone itself: Its antigen target is currently unknown. Base-call qualities are not available, and no considerably larger clone is one nucleotide away.

The collaborating institutions used their own protocols to collect whole blood in K2EDTA tubes. For TCRbeta analysis, collaborator samples were shipped as frozen whole blood, as isolated PBMCs, or as DNA extracted from either sample type. Study-wide conclusions, independent of this receptor: Clinical and demographic metadata were provided uncurated, with the amount varying by source and participant.

This clonotype was sampled from a man between 65 and 85 years old with active COVID-19. Here the chain combines TRBV10-3 and TRBJ2-3; the D gene cannot be named for sure. The sample consisted of peripheral blood. The DNA is TGTGCCATCAGTCCGCTAGAAAAACCCACAGATACGCAGTATTTT. This translates into CAISPLEKPTDTQYF.